This record covers a single TCR beta chain. The data were taken from a study of blood T cells in healthy people across ages. As for the study in general: Capture by template switching was about one barcoded beta molecule per two T cells.

Germline assignment: CDR1 MDHEN and CDR2 SYDVKM. This CDR3 has 16 residues. With 1 base clipped from V and 3 bases from J, the junction kept 7 bases outside the gene matches. Next came a second PCR, run for roughly 7 to 12 cycles, which used a sample-barcoded 5' primer along with a J-beta primer mix. TCRdb independently ran MiXCR on the 5' RACE reads; one entry per CDR3 protein. The table includes roughly 720,000 distinct CDR3 sequences, 50% to 65% detected once. Specimen: blood. The genes are TRBV28 and TRBJ2-3, with 7 positions matching TRBD2. This clonotype was obtained from a man older than 75 in good health. CDR3 amino acids: CASSLLGGGGTDTQYF. The CDR3 DNA reads as TGTGCCAGCAGTTTATTGGGCGGGGGTGGAACAGATACGCAGTATTTT.